These 3 T cell receptor beta chains were all obtained from the same sample, sequenced in a study of cytomegalovirus exposure and HLA in healthy donors. Only in-frame clones appear in the TCRdb table, and some are missing; sequencing was by immunoSEQ multiplex PCR. Here the sample spans 300,000 to 350,000 clones, around 90% being singletons. Material for sequencing was PBMCs. Source of these receptors: a man aged 25-40 years in good health and CMV-seronegative.

The rearrangement links TRBV5-1 to TRBJ1-1; D ambiguous. Germline V gives CDR1 SGHRS, CDR2 YFSETQ. Trimming shortened V by 2 bases and J by 1 base, and 9 bases separated the two germline ends. CDR3 length: 14 residues. The CDR3 DNA reads as TGCGCCAGCAGCTTCGAGGGATCGAACACTGAAGCTTTCTTT. Its translation: CASSFEGSNTEAFF.

The rearrangement joins TRBV2 to TRBJ1-2, with D possibly being TRBD1 (5 bases). V dropped 5 bases and J dropped 5 bases, with 9 bases sitting between them. CDR3 size: 12 residues. Germline V gene lookup returns CDR1 SNHLY and CDR2 FYNNEI. This chain's CDR3 is CASSLQEYGYTF. The CDR3 DNA reads as TGTGCCAGCAGTTTACAGGAATATGGCTACACCTTC.

The rearrangement joins TRBV6-6 to TRBJ2-7, with 8 bases fitting TRBD1. The CDR3 runs 14 residues. J lost 2 bases, V lost 6 bases, and 6 bases had no gene match. CDR1 MNHNY and CDR2 SVGAGI come from the germline V gene (reference sequence). The CDR3 spells CASRQLGQAYEQYF. Written as DNA, the CDR3 is TGTGCCAGCAGGCAACTGGGACAGGCCTACGAGCAGTACTTC.